The T cell receptor beta chain described here comes from a study of T cell responses to AZD1222 COVID-19 vaccine. General study results and limits: Seropositive at baseline were only five or six AZD1222 recipients. Receipt of two AZD1222 doses was followed by a rise in Spike-specific TCR breadth and depth. Only after the peak T cell response were repertoires sampled. Clonal diversity was possibly underestimated; the donors were predominantly white British and more often female.

As for this clone: As yet, its antigen is unknown.

With 0 bases clipped from V and 6 bases from J, the junction kept 3 bases outside the gene matches. The CDR3 is made up of 15 amino acids. Per germline, CDR1 LNHNV and CDR2 YYDKDF (reference sequence). Clones were read by immunoSEQ multiplex PCR, and TCRdb kept only the in-frame ones, dropping some. The sample yields around 120,000 clones, 90% seen once. This TCR was recovered from an adult in good health. Source: peripheral blood, taken on day 0 of AZD1222 vaccination. V gene TRBV15 combines with J gene TRBJ2-4; 9 nucleotides agree with TRBD1. CDR3 DNA: TGTGCCACCAGCAGAGATTCGGACAGGGGAAACATTCAGTACTTC. Protein: CATSRDSDRGNIQYF.